This TCR beta chain derives from a study of vaccination and CD4 T cells after COVID-19. Study context: Investigators took post-vaccine samples a median approximately 73 days after dose two, within a range of 14 to 241. Overlapping spike peptides from SARS-CoV-2, HCoV-NL63, HCoV-OC43 and HCoV-229E served to stimulate the cells.

Documented treatment: 10-day PBMC culture with coronavirus spike peptide pools or control peptides (ViraFEST assay). V gave up 2 bases and J gave up 1 base; unmatched junction bases: 7. Per the germline V gene, CDR1 is MNHEY and CDR2 is SVGAGI. The CDR3 loop spans 19 amino acids. Cultured CD4+ T cell DNA was sequenced using the Oncomine TCR Beta short-read assay. MiXCR, run by TCRdb on the PCR reads, gives a single entry per CDR3 protein. Of tens of thousands of distinct CDR3 sequences listed, around two thirds were seen once; the top ten hold 7% to 9.5%. As regards this clonotype: The antigen is unknown.

V is TRBV6-5 and J is TRBJ2-1; TRBD2 matches 14 bases. Sequencing was carried out using CD4+ T cells from blood, cultured in vitro. The origin of this receptor is a human donor who had recovered from COVID-19. DNA of the CDR3: TGTGCCAGCAGTTACCCCCCCGGGACTAGCGGGGGATCCTACAATGAGCAGTTCTTC. Its translation: CASSYPPGTSGGSYNEQFF.